Described below is a single TCR beta chain sequence and its context. This entry is derived from a study of T cell responses to AZD1222 COVID-19 vaccine. Generated by immunoSEQ multiplex PCR, the TCRdb table keeps only in-frame clones and is missing some. The sample lists under 150,000 clones, roughly 86% occurring once. The germline V gene has CDR1 SNHLY and CDR2 FYNNEI. CDR3 length equals 14 residues. The V gene lost 4 bases and the J gene lost 9 bases, with 19 bases spanning the gap. The specimen comprised peripheral blood, sampled 28 days after the second AZD1222 dose. The receptor was derived from an adult who received the AZD1222 COVID-19 vaccine. The chain has TRBV2 and TRBJ2-7, with D perhaps TRBD1 (5 bases). As DNA, the CDR3 is TGTGCCAGCAGTGTTGGGGCAGGGCGTGTAGGGCAGTACTTC. It encodes CASSVGAGRVGQYF.